Below, 8 T cell receptor beta chains from the same sample are listed, as sequenced in a study of CD4+ T cells in melanoma (dated by TCRdb to the early 2020s). Receptors were amplified or captured by the immunoSEQ multiplex PCR assay. The clones in this table, taken by TCRdb from immuneACCESS, are in-frame only. Not every clone is retained; where verified, under half of the shortfall comes from an unresolved V gene, and the cause of the rest is unknown. The sample table shows 9,400 or so clones, and 73% are seen once. In total, the top ten clones hold 20% to 25% of the sample. Sequenced material: cells from a culture (not recorded whether cultured in vitro). The origin of the receptors is a human donor with melanoma.

The V gene is TRBV29-1, the J gene TRBJ2-3; TRBD2 might be the D (6 bases). Trimming pared 6 bases from V and 2 bases from J, leaving 15 bases between. Germline assignment: CDR1 SQVTM and CDR2 ANQGSEA. This CDR3 is 14 amino acids long. The CDR3 here is CSVSTGGNTDTQYF. The CDR3 DNA reads TGCAGCGTCTCGACTGGGGGGAACACAGATACGCAGTATTTT.

This clone appeared once. For the CDR3, the DNA is TGTGCCAGCAGCCAATATACCTACGAGCAGTACTTC. Translated: CASSQYTYEQYF. The V and J genes are TRBV3-1 (or the pseudogene TRBV3-2) and TRBJ2-7; no definite D call. Germline loops: CDR1 LGHDT, CDR2 YNNKEL (reference sequence). The CDR3 extends over 12 amino acids. V lost 2 bases and J 2 bases, leaving 4 bases between the germline ends.

This rearrangement joins TRBV6-5 to TRBJ2-7; D gene ambiguous. The germline gives CDR1 MNHEY, CDR2 SVGAGI. CDR3 size: 12 residues. V lost 9 bases to trimming and J lost 3 bases, with 12 bases between them. This CDR3 reads CARLVGYYEQYF. The CDR3, as DNA: TGTGCCAGGCTGGTAGGGTACTACGAGCAGTACTTC.

This clone was observed a few times. The chain has TRBV2 and TRBJ1-5; tentatively, D is TRBD1 (6 bases). The CDR3 contains 13 residues. The V and J ends lost 5 bases and 11 bases respectively, with 16 bases between them. The germline V gene has CDR1 SNHLY and CDR2 FYNNEI. CDR3: CASSKTGPESQHF. The CDR3 nucleotides read TGTGCCAGCAGTAAAACAGGGCCGGAGTCCCAGCATTTT.

V usage is TRBV9 and J usage is TRBJ1-6, with D maybe TRBD1 (5 bases). CDR1 SGDLS and CDR2 YYNGEE come from the germline V gene. This CDR3 comprises 14 residues. V lost 4 bases to trimming and J lost 7 bases, with 12 bases between them. The CDR3 spells CASSPDGGNSPLHF. CDR3 coding DNA: TGTGCCAGCAGCCCAGACGGGGGAAATTCACCCCTCCACTTT.

The V gene is TRBV10-3, the J gene TRBJ2-3; D gene uncertain. The CDR3 is made up of 15 amino acids. Germline V gene sequence: CDR1 ENHRY, CDR2 SYGVKD. Trimming removed 2 bases from V and 2 bases from J, with 11 bases in between. In nucleotides, the CDR3 is TGTGCCATCAGTGAGGGGTCGACGCCCACAGATACGCAGTATTTT. Protein product: CAISEGSTPTDTQYF.

This clone is medium-sized (0.01 to 0.1%) within its sample. The chain joins TRBV7-2 to TRBJ1-1; no firm D call. Germline lookup yields CDR1 SGHTA and CDR2 FQGNSA. The V and J ends lost 1 base and 0 bases respectively, with 9 bases between them. The CDR3 totals 15 residues. CDR3 DNA: TGTGCCAGCAGCTTAGGGCTACAGTTGAACACTGAAGCTTTCTTT. Amino acid sequence: CASSLGLQLNTEAFF.

This chain joins TRBV4-1 and TRBJ1-5, with D possibly matching TRBD1 (6 bases). CDR1 is MGHRA, CDR2 YSYEKL, per germline. Trimming removed 2 bases from V and 2 bases from J, with 16 bases in between. The CDR3 extends over 17 amino acids. In DNA form, the CDR3 reads TGCGCCAGCAGCCAACAATGGGGGGGCTCAGGCAATCAGCCCCAGCATTTT. Protein product: CASSQQWGGSGNQPQHF.